Listed below are T cell receptor beta chains from one sample, sequenced in a study of blood T cell repertoires in COVID-19. TCRdb's copy holds only in-frame clones and misses some; the assay was immunoSEQ multiplex PCR. The table lists under 200,000 clones, around 77% of them singletons. Sequenced input: peripheral blood. The receptors were gathered from a man between 65 and 85 years old with active or convalescent COVID-19. The CDR3 runs from the conserved cysteine through the conserved F or W. The D gene is left open where the match is weak. Size is stated for part of the rows, as once, few or many counts, or as a class when the clone is expanded.

TRBV18	NA	TRBD1	TRBJ1-6	TGTGCCAGCTCACCTGGGCAGGGGGCGAATAATTCACCCCTCCACTTT	CASSPGQGANNSPLHF
TRBV11-2	NA	TRBD2	TRBJ2-1	TGTGCCAGCAGCTTGCCGGGACTAGCGGGAGCCAATGAGCAGTTCTTC	CASSLPGLAGANEQFF
TRBV5-1	NA	NA	TRBJ1-5	TGCGCCAGCAGGCCGAGTCGTCTCGATCAGCCCCAGCATTTT	CASRPSRLDQPQHF
TRBV5-1	NA	NA	TRBJ2-7	TGCGCCAGCAGCCCGGAAGGACAGATCTACGAGCAGTACTTC	CASSPEGQIYEQYF
TRBV7-2	NA	NA	TRBJ1-4	TGTGCCAGCAGCTTAGATTGGCAGGCCAAACTGTTTTTT	CASSLDWQAKLFF
TRBV7-9	once	TRBD2	TRBJ2-3	TGTGCCAGCAGCTTCGGACTAGTTAGGACAGATACGCAGTATTTT	CASSFGLVRTDTQYF
TRBV5-1	NA	NA	TRBJ2-3	TGCGCCAGCAGCTGGGGGCAGAATTCAGATACGCAGTATTTT	CASSWGQNSDTQYF
TRBV3-1/TRBV3-2	NA	NA	TRBJ1-1	TGTGCCAGCAGCCAGGAGGACACTGAAGCTTTCTTT	CASSQEDTEAFF
TRBV6-2/TRBV6-3	NA	TRBD2	TRBJ2-7	TGTGCCAGCAGTACTTCTAGCGGGGCTTACTACGAGCAGTACTTC	CASSTSSGAYYEQYF
TRBV15	NA	NA	TRBJ2-7	TGTGCCACCAGCAGAGATCGTACCTACGAGCAGTACTTC	CATSRDRTYEQYF
TRBV12-5	few	TRBD1	TRBJ2-2	TGTGCTAGTGGTCCGTGGACAGGGAACACCGGGGAGCTGTTTTTT	CASGPWTGNTGELFF
TRBV29-1	NA	TRBD2	TRBJ2-2	TGCAGCGTTGAATTAGCGGGAGTAGTCGACACCGGGGAGCTGTTTTTT	CSVELAGVVDTGELFF
TRBV30	once	NA	TRBJ1-2	TGTGCCTGGAGTGCCCCAGGGGTTGGCTACACCTTC	CAWSAPGVGYTF
TRBV5-1	NA	NA	TRBJ2-7	TGCGCCAGCAGCCCTAGGTTAGTGGGAGTATCCTACGAGCAGTACTTC	CASSPRLVGVSYEQYF
TRBV5-5	NA	TRBD1	TRBJ1-2	TGTGCCAGCAGCCCGGGACAGCCCTATGGCTACACCTTC	CASSPGQPYGYTF
TRBV5-1	few	TRBD1	TRBJ2-2	TGCGCCAGCAGCCGGAATACAGGGGCAGCTGGCGGGGAGCTGTTTTTT	CASSRNTGAAGGELFF
TRBV10-2	NA	NA	TRBJ1-2	TGCGCCAGCAGGATGATAGGGGGGGCGCAATATGGCTACACCTTC	CASRMIGGAQYGYTF
TRBV18	NA	TRBD2	TRBJ2-2	TGTGCCAGCTCACCCCCGGGACTAGCGGGCGCCGGGGAGCTGTTTTTT	CASSPPGLAGAGELFF
TRBV11-3	NA	TRBD2	TRBJ2-3	TGTGCCAGCAGCTTCGGCGGGAGTAATTCAGATACGCAGTATTTT	CASSFGGSNSDTQYF
TRBV11-2	few	NA	TRBJ2-3	TGTGCCAGCAGGGGGGGAGGTCCAGATACGCAGTATTTT	CASRGGGPDTQYF
TRBV10-3	once	TRBD1	TRBJ2-7	TGTGCCATCAGTCCGGGACAGGGATACGAGCAGTACTTC	CAISPGQGYEQYF
TRBV11-1	NA	NA	TRBJ2-3	TGTGCCAGCAGCTCACTCGGGGTGGAGACAGATACGCAGTATTTT	CASSSLGVETDTQYF
TRBV3-1/TRBV3-2	few	NA	TRBJ2-2	TGTGCCAGCAGCCAAGACATCGACTATAACACCGGGGAGCTGTTTTTT	CASSQDIDYNTGELFF
TRBV7-8	NA	NA	TRBJ2-7	TGTGCCAGCAGCACAGCCTACGAGCAGTACTTC	CASSTAYEQYF
TRBV6-5	NA	NA	TRBJ1-3	TGTGCCAGCAACGGACAGAACGGAAACACCATATATTTT	CASNGQNGNTIYF
TRBV6-5	NA	TRBD1	TRBJ1-3	TGTGCCAGCAGTACCCGGGGACAGGACGGAAACACCATATATTTT	CASSTRGQDGNTIYF
TRBV19	NA	TRBD1	TRBJ1-1	TGTGCCAGTAGGCGACAGGGGTCTGAAGCTTTCTTT	CASRRQGSEAFF
TRBV9	NA	NA	TRBJ2-7	TGTGCCAGCAGCGATCCCCGGGACCCTGCGGGGGAGCAGTACTTC	CASSDPRDPAGEQYF
TRBV7-9	NA	NA	TRBJ1-1	TGTGCCAGCAGCAGCACCACGGGCACTGAAGCTTTCTTT	CASSSTTGTEAFF
TRBV5-1	NA	NA	TRBJ2-1	TGCGCCAGCAGCTCCGGACAGAGCTCCTACAATGAGCAGTTCTTC	CASSSGQSSYNEQFF
TRBV9	NA	TRBD1	TRBJ1-6	TGTGCCAGCAGCGCCCCGACAGGGGGGAATTCACCCCTCCACTTT	CASSAPTGGNSPLHF
TRBV6-2/TRBV6-3	few	NA	TRBJ2-3	TGTGCCAGCAGTTCAGGACAGCAAGCACAAGATACGCAGTATTTT	CASSSGQQAQDTQYF
TRBV11-2	NA	TRBD1	TRBJ1-6	TGTGCCAGCAGCTATGGGAGACAGGGGGACTCACCCCTCCACTTT	CASSYGRQGDSPLHF
TRBV5-8	NA	NA	TRBJ1-5	TGTGCCAGCAGCTTGGCCGCGGGGGGAATCAATCAGCCCCAGCATTTT	CASSLAAGGINQPQHF
TRBV30	NA	NA	TRBJ1-1	TGTGCCTGGAGGGGCAGGCCGATAAGTGAAGCTTTCTTT	CAWRGRPISEAFF
TRBV2	NA	TRBD1	TRBJ1-6	TGTGCCAGCAGTCGACAGGGGGCGAGGCTTTCACCCCTCCACTTT	CASSRQGARLSPLHF
TRBV2	NA	TRBD1	TRBJ1-5	TGTGCCAGCGGACAGGGAACGAGTCAGCCCCAGCATTTT	CASGQGTSQPQHF
TRBV12-3/TRBV12-4	NA	NA	TRBJ1-5	TGTGCCAGCAGTAGGGGTCAGCCCCAGCATTTT	CASSRGQPQHF
TRBV3-1/TRBV3-2	NA	NA	TRBJ1-1	TGTGCCAGCAGATCAACAGGGTGGGGCACTGAAGCTTTCTTT	CASRSTGWGTEAFF
TRBV4-3	once	TRBD1	TRBJ1-2	TGCGCCAGCAGCCAAGAATTAGGGGGCATCGACTATGGCTACACCTTC	CASSQELGGIDYGYTF
TRBV9	NA	TRBD2	TRBJ2-5	TGTGCCAGCAGCGCACAACTAGCGGGAGTGGTAGAGACCCAGTACTTC	CASSAQLAGVVETQYF
TRBV6-6	NA	NA	TRBJ2-7	TGTGCCAGCAGTTACCCTAGCTCCTACGAGCAGTACTTC	CASSYPSSYEQYF
TRBV5-4	NA	TRBD1	TRBJ1-2	TGTGCCAGCAGCTTGGACAGGGGGTACTATGGCTACACCTTC	CASSLDRGYYGYTF
TRBV19	NA	TRBD1	TRBJ1-2	TGTGCCAGTAGTACGGGACAGGCCGGCTATGGCTACACCTTC	CASSTGQAGYGYTF
TRBV30	NA	TRBD1	TRBJ1-2	TGTGCCTGGAGGGGGCTGGACAGGGTTTTTGGCTACACCTTC	CAWRGLDRVFGYTF
TRBV5-1	NA	TRBD1	TRBJ1-1	TGCGCCAGCAGCTTGAGTCCAGGGGGAAACACTGAAGCTTTCTTT	CASSLSPGGNTEAFF
TRBV12-3/TRBV12-4	NA	NA	TRBJ1-1	TGTGCCAGCAGTTTTGAGGGTGGCACTGAAGCTTTCTTT	CASSFEGGTEAFF
TRBV21-1	NA	NA	TRBJ2-5	TGTGCCAGCAGCAATACCGTGGGACTTCGGAGGACCCAGTACTTC	CASSNTVGLRRTQYF
TRBV9	NA	TRBD2	TRBJ2-1	TGTGCCAGCAGCGCTACTAGCGGGGGAGAAAATGAGCAGTTCTTC	CASSATSGGENEQFF
TRBV3-1/TRBV3-2	NA	TRBD1	TRBJ1-3	TGTGCCAGCAGCTACAGGGGGTCGGGAAACACCATATATTTT	CASSYRGSGNTIYF
TRBV18	once	TRBD2	TRBJ2-7	TGTGCCAGCTCACCTCCGACTAGCGGGACCTACGAGCAGTACTTC	CASSPPTSGTYEQYF